This record looks at one T cell receptor beta chain sequence and its context. Its antigen is unidentified. This sample is part of a study of cytomegalovirus exposure and HLA in healthy donors. Across the study: In an earlier analysis, 95 million to 140 million unique TCR beta sequences were found from 200 million or so T cells. HLA-typed donors were the source of around 80 million unique TCRs, which an early data release held.

Primers: 60 Vbeta forward and 13 Jbeta reverse. Sequencing was performed with immunoSEQ multiplex PCR; in TCRdb, only in-frame clones are kept and a portion is missing. The table records some 220,000 clones, 70% to 90% of them present only once. The CDR3 runs 14 residues. The V gene's germline CDR1 is MNHEY and CDR2 SMNVEV (reference sequence). Trimming cost V 4 bases and J 5 bases, with 13 bases left between them. General observations from the study: Listed as cytomegalovirus-associated were 150 or so TCR beta chains.

This receptor was identified in a girl aged 2 to 10 in good health and CMV-seronegative. Material: PBMCs. The chain carries TRBV27 and TRBJ2-3; tentatively, D is TRBD1 (6 bases). DNA of the CDR3: TGTGCCAGCAGTTCCAGGGGAGAAGTAGATACGCAGTATTTT. Amino acid sequence: CASSSRGEVDTQYF.